This T cell receptor beta chain appears in the sequencing data of a study of shared T cell receptors in the human thymus. Germline-derived CDR1 and CDR2 are MNHEY and SVGAGI. Germline trimming cut 5 bases from V and 15 bases from J; bases unmatched to any gene: 4. The length of the CDR3 is 12 residues. Sequencing was performed with immunoSEQ multiplex PCR; in TCRdb, only in-frame clones are kept and a portion is missing. This table has more than 550,000 clones, roughly 85% appearing once. This same sample was also taken into another study, of human thymus T cells.

This chain uses TRBV6-5 with TRBJ2-3; 14 bases fit TRBD2. This receptor was identified in a girl in the first two years of life with a congenital heart defect. The sequenced sample was thymocytes. For the CDR3, the DNA is TGTGCCAGCAGTGGGACTAGCGGGGGCGATTATTTT. It yields the protein CASSGTSGGDYF.